This T cell receptor beta chain is drawn from a study of OX40 agonist ivuxolimab in advanced cancers. Using immunoSEQ multiplex PCR, the repertoire was profiled, and TCRdb retains in-frame clones only, with some absent. The sample holds over 30,000 clones; 70% to 85% are singletons and the top ten take approximately 15%. J was trimmed by 1 base and V by 11 bases; bases with no gene match: 7. CDR3 size: 14 residues. Germline values: CDR1 SNHLY, CDR2 FYNNEI. Points from the study as a whole: CD4+ and CD8+ blood T cells expanded clonally by week 6 at 0.1 to 3.0 mg/kg. Which antigen the expanded peripheral T cells recognized is unknown. Individuals who were partial responders at 0.1-3.0 mg/kg had clonal expansion that ranked among the lowest. On average, CD8+ T cells showed a greater number of expanded clones than CD4+.

Concerning this clone itself: What it binds is not known.

The chain carries TRBV2 and TRBJ2-2, with 7 bases aligning to TRBD1. The sample was CD4+ or CD8+ T cells sorted from blood, taken in a trial of the OX40 agonist ivuxolimab. This clonotype was sampled from an adult with an advanced solid tumor such as melanoma, head and neck, liver or kidney cancer. As DNA, the CDR3 is TGTGCCGCCACAGGGGACCTGAACACCGGGGAGCTGTTTTTT. It specifies CAATGDLNTGELFF.